The 12 T cell receptor beta chains in this list originate from one sample, sequenced in a study of blood T cell repertoires in COVID-19. Only in-frame clones appear in the TCRdb table, and some are missing; sequencing was by immunoSEQ multiplex PCR. The top ten clones hold about 3.8% of a sample with 100,000 to 120,000 clones, approximately 82% of them seen once. The sample comprised peripheral blood. Source of these receptors: a woman of 80 years or more with acute or convalescent COVID-19.

The V and J genes are TRBV20-1 and TRBJ2-1; D gene ambiguous. Between the trimmed V and J ends, which lost 6 bases and 6 bases, there was a span of 6 bases. The V gene's germline CDR1 is DFQATT and CDR2 SNEGSKA (reference sequence). This CDR3 is built from 10 residues. This CDR3 is CSAVINEQFF. The DNA for the CDR3 is TGCAGTGCCGTAATCAATGAGCAGTTCTTC.

This clone was recorded once. V gene TRBV5-1 combines with J gene TRBJ1-4; D may be TRBD1 (5 bases). V lost 0 bases and J lost 1, with 10 bases in between. CDR1 SGHRS and CDR2 YFSETQ come from the germline V gene. There are 16 residues in the CDR3. CDR3 coding DNA: TGCGCCAGCAGCTTGGCCCCCGGGGGAACTAATGAAAAACTGTTTTTT. Translating it yields CASSLAPGGTNEKLFF.

This clone was counted between two and nine times. The chain carries TRBV6-5 and TRBJ1-2; TRBD1 is a possible D gene (5 bases). V gave up 0 bases and J gave up 2 bases, with 7 bases separating them. The length of the CDR3 is 14 residues. CDR1 MNHEY and CDR2 SVGAGI come from the germline V gene. CDR3 sequence (DNA): TGTGCCAGCAGTTACTCGTCAGGGAACTATGGCTACACCTTC. It encodes CASSYSSGNYGYTF.

The chain recombines TRBV18 with TRBJ2-1; D is possibly TRBD2 (5 bases). This CDR3 is 15 amino acids long. Per germline, CDR1 KGHSH and CDR2 LQKENI. V lost 4 bases and J lost 4, with 14 bases in between. CDR3 sequence: CASSLQRGSYNEQFF. The CDR3 DNA sequence: TGTGCCAGCTCACTACAACGGGGATCATACAATGAGCAGTTCTTC.

This chain connects TRBV28 to TRBJ2-5; D may be TRBD1 (5 bases). V lost 4 bases and J 5 bases, leaving 23 bases between the germline ends. Looked up from germline, CDR1 is MDHEN and CDR2 is SYDVKM. The CDR3 is 17 amino acids. The chain's CDR3 is CASSSNRNTGSGETQYF. Here the CDR3 DNA reads TGTGCCAGCAGTTCCAACCGAAATACAGGTTCAGGGGAGACCCAGTACTTC.

The V gene is TRBV6-2 or TRBV6-3, the J gene TRBJ1-1; 7 positions agree with TRBD1. CDR1 MNHEY and CDR2 SVGEGT come from the germline V gene. The CDR3 runs to 15 residues. V dropped 2 bases and J dropped 3; count of bases not matched to a gene: 6. This CDR3 reads CASSYLTGRYTEAFF. The CDR3 DNA reads TGTGCCAGCAGTTACCTGACAGGGCGGTACACTGAAGCTTTCTTT.

CDR3 in DNA: TGTGCCAGCTCACCGGAGGGGGCAGGTGGGGCCAACGTCCTGACTTTC. Residues: CASSPEGAGGANVLTF. This chain connects TRBV18 to TRBJ2-6; TRBD1 is a possible D gene (7 bases). The ends were cut back, 3 bases at V and 3 bases at J, with 12 bases in the middle. This CDR3 has 16 amino acids. Germline assignment: CDR1 KGHSH and CDR2 LQKENI.

V is TRBV10-3 and J is TRBJ2-1; D gene unclear. The CDR3 runs 12 residues. Deletions cut 6 bases from V and 5 bases from J, with 8 bases between. CDR1 ENHRY and CDR2 SYGVKD come from the germline V gene. The CDR3 loop reads CAIRGANNEQFF. As DNA, the CDR3 is TGTGCCATCAGGGGCGCCAACAATGAGCAGTTCTTC.

This clone was observed once. The chain links TRBV19 to TRBJ2-5; 14 bases agree with TRBD2. The CDR3 totals 18 residues. V shed 5 bases and J 2 bases; nucleotides not matched to a gene: 10. Germline V gives CDR1 LNHDA, CDR2 SQIVND (reference sequence). DNA for the CDR3: TGTGCCAGTAGTCCGGGGACTAGCGGGGGCCGATCTCAAGAGACCCAGTACTTC. Translated, it gives CASSPGTSGGRSQETQYF. Filled out from reference TRBV19 and TRBJ2-5, the complete variable domain reads DGGITQSPKYLFRKEGQNVTLSCEQNLNHDAMYWYRQDPGQGLRLIYYSQIVNDFQKGDIAEGYSVSREKKESFPLTVTSAQKNPTAFYLCASSPGTSGGRSQETQYFGPGTRLLVL.

This clone has just a few counts. The J gene is TRBJ1-1, the V gene TRBV19; 10 bases line up with TRBD1. This CDR3 contains 14 residues. V lost 7 bases to trimming and J lost 7 bases; unmatched junction nucleotides: 9. Germline V lookup: CDR1 LNHDA, CDR2 SQIVND (reference sequence). Written as DNA, the CDR3 is TGTGCCAGTAATGCGGACAGGGGGGTCCGTGAAGCTTTCTTT. Translating it yields CASNADRGVREAFF.

The chain links TRBV28 to TRBJ1-1; D perhaps matches TRBD1 (5 bases). V lost 6 bases to trimming and J lost 1 base, with 27 bases between them. Germline lookup yields CDR1 MDHEN and CDR2 SYDVKM. The length of the CDR3 is 19 residues. The DNA for the CDR3 is TGTGCCAGCAGCCCCGCCTCGTGGCAGGGCGGCGCTTCGAACACTGAAGCTTTCTTT. Translating it yields CASSPASWQGGASNTEAFF.

This chain connects TRBV29-1 to TRBJ2-1; D not resolved. The germline CDR1 and CDR2 sequences are SQVTM and ANQGSEA. V lost 3 bases and J lost 0, with 3 bases in between. The CDR3 consists of 12 residues. Here the CDR3 DNA reads TGCAGCGTTGAGCGCTCCTACAATGAGCAGTTCTTC. Its translation: CSVERSYNEQFF.